This paragraph reports one TCR beta chain. What it recognizes is unknown. It was across several immunoSEQ plates that each subset's genomic DNA was evenly split. Sequencing used immunoSEQ multiplex PCR; TCRdb keeps in-frame clones, though not all of them. The sample lists roughly 2 million clones, approximately 94% seen once, with 0.9% to 1.3% in the top ten. This specimen belongs to a study of shared clonotypes between healthy human individuals. The overall study: Each donor's CD4 naive and CD4 memory cells filled three plates apiece, CD8 naive two, and CD8 memory one. Overall study findings and caveats: The study found lower generation probabilities in non-shared clonotypes than in those shared by all four donors.

The V gene end was trimmed by 0 bases and the J gene end by 5 bases; junction bases not matched to a gene: 6. This CDR3 contains 14 residues. Germline loops: CDR1 GTSNPN, CDR2 SVGIG (reference sequence). Naive CD8 cells, CD45RO-negative and positively selected for CCR7, excluded terminally differentiated effector memory CD45RA+ cells. Each sample came from a Caucasian adult donor living in Nashville, Tennessee. This clonotype was sampled from a young man in good health. Sequences were obtained from naive CD8+ T cells sorted from blood. The gene calls are TRBV30 and TRBJ2-5, with 7 bases matching TRBD1. The CDR3 reads CAWSVTGAGETQYF. The DNA of the CDR3 is TGTGCCTGGAGTGTTACAGGGGCTGGGGAGACCCAGTACTTC.